A selection of T cell receptor beta chains follows, all from one sample in a study of cytomegalovirus exposure and HLA in healthy donors. Measured with immunoSEQ multiplex PCR; TCRdb has only the in-frame clones, and not every one. The sample has approximately 170,000 clones, 73% seen once. Sequenced sample: PBMCs. The receptors come from a woman between 18 and 29 years old in good health and CMV-seropositive. The CDR3 runs from the conserved cysteine through the conserved F or W. The D gene is left open where the match is weak. A clone size is listed for some rows: how often the clone was seen (once, few, many), or a class if it is expanded.

TRBV4-3	TRBD2	once	TRBJ2-2	TGCGCCAGCAGCCAAAATCCTCTAGCGGCGTCGGGCACCGGGGAGCTGTTTTTT	CASSQNPLAASGTGELFF
TRBV19	TRBD1	.	TRBJ2-2	TGTGCCAGTAGAAGGGGGCAGCAAAACACCGGGGAGCTGTTTTTT	CASRRGQQNTGELFF
TRBV7-2	.	.	TRBJ2-2	TGTGCCAGCAGCTTATCTGCAGGGTCCGGGGAGCTGTTTTTT	CASSLSAGSGELFF
TRBV9	TRBD1	.	TRBJ2-5	TGTGCCAGCAGCGTTCGTCCTGTGAGGGGGCGAGAGACCCAGTACTTC	CASSVRPVRGRETQYF
TRBV18	TRBD1	few	TRBJ1-3	TGTGCCAGCTCACCACCGACAGGGAGTACTGGAAACACCATATATTTT	CASSPPTGSTGNTIYF
TRBV7-9	.	.	TRBJ1-1	TGTGCCAGCAGCCCATCGACTGGGAGGAACACTGAAGCTTTCTTT	CASSPSTGRNTEAFF
TRBV4-2	TRBD1	.	TRBJ1-6	TGTGCCAGCAGCCAGGAGACAGGGATCAATTCACCCCTCCACTTT	CASSQETGINSPLHF
TRBV18	.	.	TRBJ2-1	TGTGCCAGCTCACCAGGACAAACCTACAATGAGCAGTTCTTC	CASSPGQTYNEQFF
TRBV27	.	.	TRBJ1-1	TGTGCCAGCAGTCTAGGGCGGGGGGCGGGTGAAGCTTTCTTT	CASSLGRGAGEAFF
TRBV5-4	.	.	TRBJ1-1	TGTGCCAGCAGTCCAGTGAACACTGAAGCTTTCTTT	CASSPVNTEAFF
TRBV4-1	.	.	TRBJ1-1	TGCGCCAGCAGCCAAGAGGCTATGGGAGGGTCTGAAGCTTTCTTT	CASSQEAMGGSEAFF
TRBV13	.	few	TRBJ1-1	TGTGCCAGCAGGGTAGGGGGGGAGAACACTGAAGCTTTCTTT	CASRVGGENTEAFF